What follows are 9 T cell receptor beta chains derived from one specimen sequenced in a study of T-cell reconstitution after alpha-beta-depleted transplantation in children. As it was prepared, the TCRbeta library received unique molecular identifiers. TCRdb re-derived calls from the PCR reads in MiXCR, one entry per CDR3 protein. This table has around 200,000 distinct CDR3 sequences, approximately 11% appearing once. The source material was PBMCs, sampled before TCRalphabeta/CD19-depleted stem cell transplant. The receptors here all came from a child under two years old with acute myeloid leukemia, due to receive a stem cell transplant.

The rearrangement joins TRBV3-1 to TRBJ2-4; D is perhaps TRBD1 or TRBD2 (6 bases each). The germline CDR1 and CDR2 sequences are LGHDT and YNNKEL (reference sequence). The V gene lost 0 bases and the J gene lost 0 bases, with 12 bases spanning the gap. This CDR3 region has 17 residues. CDR3 DNA: TGTGCCAGCAGCCAAGATCTAGGGGGGCTAGCCAAAAACATTCAGTACTTC. The encoded protein is CASSQDLGGLAKNIQYF.

This clonotype was observed many times. The chain links TRBV5-1 to TRBJ1-6, with D possibly matching TRBD1 (6 bases). Trimming removed 1 base at V and 9 bases at J, with 17 bases between. The CDR3 has 16 amino acids. Germline lookup yields CDR1 SGHRS and CDR2 YFSETQ. The CDR3 loop reads CASSLIPAEGGSPLHF. The CDR3 DNA sequence: TGCGCCAGCAGCTTGATTCCGGCAGAGGGGGGTTCACCCCTCCACTTT.

The chain is built from TRBV20-1 and TRBJ2-1, with D perhaps TRBD1 (5 bases). The CDR3 is 14 residues long. V lost 5 bases and J lost 10, with 21 bases in between. Germline CDR1 and CDR2: DFQATT and SNEGSKA (reference sequence). The CDR3, as DNA: TGCAGTGCTGGCCAACCTTGGGCAGACAGAGAGCAGTTCTTC. Translated, it gives CSAGQPWADREQFF.

There are many counts of this clonotype. This chain uses TRBV4-1 with TRBJ2-3; D perhaps matches TRBD1 (6 bases). There are 15 residues in the CDR3. The germline CDR1 and CDR2 sequences are MGHRA and YSYEKL. V was shortened by 4 bases and J by 3 bases, with 14 bases between the two germline ends. The CDR3 spells CASSPPRQGTDTQYF. The CDR3 DNA reads TGCGCCAGCAGCCCCCCCCGGCAGGGGACAGATACGCAGTATTTT.

This clonotype has a count of ten or more. The gene calls are TRBV5-1 and TRBJ2-3, with D perhaps given as TRBD1 or TRBD2 (6 bases each). The CDR3 sequence is 14 residues long. V dropped 4 bases and J dropped 2 bases, with 11 bases sitting between them. Germline CDR1 reads SGHRS; CDR2 reads YFSETQ. CDR3 residues: CASSTGTPTDTQYF. CDR3 coding DNA: TGCGCCAGCAGCACAGGGACTCCCACAGATACGCAGTATTTT.

This clonotype was detected ten times or more. The V gene is TRBV7-2, the J gene TRBJ2-1, with D unresolved. Germline loops: CDR1 SGHTA, CDR2 FQGNSA. With 5 bases removed from V and 2 bases from J, the gap between germline ends came to 16 bases. This CDR3 comprises 16 residues. The chain's CDR3 is CASSPQSPPAYNEQFF. The CDR3 nucleotides are TGTGCCAGCAGCCCTCAGAGTCCCCCGGCCTACAATGAGCAGTTCTTC.

This clonotype was recorded at least ten times. The V and J genes are TRBV12-3 or TRBV12-4 and TRBJ2-5; D not resolved. The CDR3 length is 13 residues. V dropped 1 base and J dropped 5 bases, with 8 bases sitting between them. CDR3 region: CASSLDQSETQYF. CDR3 in DNA: TGTGCCAGCAGTTTAGACCAGTCGGAGACCCAGTACTTC.

This clonotype has a count of ten or more. The gene calls are TRBV18 and TRBJ2-5, with D perhaps matching TRBD2 (6 bases). This CDR3 has 16 amino acids. From germline, CDR1 is KGHSH and CDR2 LQKENI. The germline V and J ends were trimmed by 0 bases and 5 bases, with 16 bases remaining between them. Written as DNA, the CDR3 is TGTGCCAGCTCACCACCATATGGGGGAGGTCGCGAGACCCAGTACTTC. Its translation: CASSPPYGGGRETQYF. The whole variable domain, remainder taken from reference TRBV18 and TRBJ2-5, is NAGVMQNPRHLVRRRGQEARLRCSPMKGHSHVYWYRQLPEEGLKFMVYLQKENIIDESGMPKERFSAEFPKEGPSILRIQQVVRGDSAAYFCASSPPYGGGRETQYFGPGTRLLVL.

This clonotype occurred many times. The chain links TRBV24-1 to TRBJ1-5, with a weak D call TRBD1 (5 bases). V was shortened by 4 bases and J by 0 bases, with 15 bases between the two germline ends. The CDR3 is 17 amino acids. The V gene's germline CDR1 is KGHDR and CDR2 SFDVKD. The CDR3 DNA follows: TGTGCCACCAGTGACTCCACGACAGATTATAGCAATCAGCCCCAGCATTTT. It yields the protein CATSDSTTDYSNQPQHF.